These T cell receptor beta chains were read from a single sample in a study of tumor-infiltrating lymphocytes in primary liver carcinoma. Using its own MiXCR run on the multiplex PCR reads, TCRdb lists one record per CDR3 protein. The repertoire holds some 87,000 distinct CDR3 sequences, around 68% seen once, with 25% to 35% in the top ten. Sequencing input: tumor-adjacent normal liver tissue. The receptors shown here come from a man between 35 and 55 years old with primary liver carcinoma and hepatitis B virus infection. Both conserved end residues are part of each CDR3. Each record gives: D gene, J gene, clone size, V gene, CDR3 protein, CDR3 DNA. A D gene is named only where the DNA matches it firmly. Size is stated for part of the rows, as once, few or many counts, or as a class when the clone is expanded.

TRBD1 TRBJ2-7 - TRBV4-2 CASSHTGGEQYF TGTGCCAGCAGCCATACAGGGGGCGAGCAGTACTTC
- TRBJ2-1 - TRBV5-1 CASNLEGGRGYNEQFF TGCGCCAGCAACTTGGAAGGTGGGAGGGGGTACAATGAGCAGTTCTTC
- TRBJ2-1 - TRBV4-1 CASNQDSNEQFF TGCGCCAGCAACCAAGATAGCAATGAGCAGTTCTTC
- TRBJ2-5 many TRBV14 CASSQKAVGETQYF TGTGCCAGCAGCCAGAAGGCCGTAGGAGAGACCCAGTACTTC
- TRBJ2-1 many TRBV29-1 CSVAGNNEQFF TGCAGCGTTGCGGGGAACAATGAGCAGTTCTTC
- TRBJ2-1 many TRBV6-5 CASSYSNSLDEQFF TGTGCCAGCAGTTACTCTAACAGTCTTGATGAGCAGTTCTTC
- TRBJ1-1 once TRBV19 CASSVGGTEAFF TGTGCCAGTAGTGTTGGGGGCACTGAAGCCTTCTTT
TRBD2 TRBJ2-1 once TRBV12-3/TRBV12-4 CASSMGLTGVEQFF TGTGCCAGCAGCATGGGACTAACAGGAGTCGAGCAGTTCTTC
TRBD1 TRBJ1-5 - TRBV20-1 CSATRWTGDQPQHF TGCAGTGCTACCCGATGGACAGGCGATCAGCCCCAGCATTTT
TRBD2 TRBJ2-1 - TRBV11-2 CASSPRLAGTNNEQFF TGTGCCAGCAGCCCCCGACTAGCGGGAACCAACAATGAGCAGTTCTTC
- TRBJ2-1 - TRBV11-2 CASSLDIGLTMGEQLF TGTGCCAGCAGCTTGGATATCGGGCTAACCATGGGTGAGCAGTTATTC
TRBD2 TRBJ2-1 - TRBV11-2 CASSSAGNSYNEQFF TGTGCCAGCAGCTCAGCGGGGAACTCCTACAATGAGCAGTTCTTC
TRBD2 TRBJ2-1 - TRBV11-3 CASSYRTSDSKDEQFF TGTGCCAGCAGCTACCGAACTAGCGATAGTAAGGATGAGCAGTTCTTC
- TRBJ2-1 few TRBV11-3 CASSSRVGEQFF TGTGCCAGCAGCAGCAGGGTTGGCGAGCAGTTCTTC
TRBD1 TRBJ1-1 - TRBV11-2 CVSGFGTGGMNTEAFF TGTGTCAGCGGCTTCGGGACAGGGGGAATGAACACTGAAGCTTTCTTT
- TRBJ2-3 - TRBV6-6 CASGPAYLTDTQYF TGTGCCAGCGGTCCTGCCTATCTCACGGATACGCAGTATTTT
TRBD1 TRBJ1-5 - TRBV11-2 CASSPDRGSNQPQHF TGTGCCAGCAGCCCGGACAGGGGTAGCAATCAGCCCCAGCATTTT